This T cell receptor (beta chain) was recovered during a study of monozygotic twins with inflammatory bowel disease. Points on this clonotype: Its antigen remains unknown.

CDR3 length equals 13 residues. A 6-nucleotide sample barcode was carried by the UMIs, which template switching added. TCRdb processed the 5' RACE reads again and assigns one entry to each CDR3 protein, with no DNA. The sample totals about 210,000 distinct CDR3 sequences; its top ten clones hold less than 9%. Study-wide results and caveats: In the analysis, different T cell subtypes could not be told apart.

Sequencing used blood. This clonotype was sampled from a human donor with ulcerative colitis or Crohn's disease, or a healthy co-twin of an affected twin (not recorded which). This chain joins TRBV12-3 or TRBV12-4 and TRBJ2-7; TCRdb names TRBD1, which stays unverified in the absence of DNA. CDR3: CASSRQGDYEQYF.